Sequencing of this T cell receptor (beta chain) was carried out in a study of T cell responses to AZD1222 COVID-19 vaccine. Background on the study: Pooling of second doses given at about 4 or about 12 weeks was done.

Clones were sequenced by immunoSEQ multiplex PCR, and TCRdb holds only the in-frame ones, with some missing. The sample has 95,000 to 150,000 clones, around 92% seen once; the top ten hold 13% to 15%. The CDR3 runs 13 residues. Deletions cut 4 bases from V and 0 bases from J, with 6 bases between. The germline gives CDR1 MGHRA, CDR2 YSYEKL. Points on this clone: Its antigen is unidentified.

Overall study results and limits: Among those given AZD1222, only five or six were seropositive at baseline.

The receptor's source is an adult in good health. Sequenced material: peripheral blood, taken on day 0 of AZD1222 vaccination. The gene calls are TRBV4-1 and TRBJ1-2; tentatively, D is TRBD1 (5 bases). The CDR3 DNA reads as TGCGCCAGCAGCCCGGACACTAACTATGGCTACACCTTC. It is translated as CASSPDTNYGYTF.